Detailed here is one T cell receptor beta chain. The data stem from a study of blood T cell repertoires in COVID-19. Method: immunoSEQ multiplex PCR; TCRdb's copy keeps in-frame clones and lacks some. Among about 340,000 clones listed, around 90% were seen once. Germline V CDR1 and CDR2: ENHRY, SYGVKD. The CDR3 consists of 15 residues. Losses at the gene ends were 6 bases for V and 7 bases for J; bases not matched to a gene: 8. The chain carries TRBV10-3 and TRBJ1-6; 8 nucleotides line up with TRBD1. The clonotype was recovered from a woman between 18 and 30 years old who had recovered from COVID-19. What was sequenced was peripheral blood. For the CDR3, the DNA is TGTGCCATCAGACCTTCGGGACAGGACAATTCACCCCTCCACTTT. Protein product: CAIRPSGQDNSPLHF.